These T cell receptor beta chains were read from a single sample in a study of blood T cell repertoires in COVID-19. Libraries were prepared by immunoSEQ multiplex PCR; TCRdb keeps only in-frame clonotypes and omits some of them. The sample consists of fewer than 300,000 clones, around 79% of them appearing once. Material for sequencing was peripheral blood. The receptors originated from an elderly woman with acute or convalescent COVID-19. Both conserved end residues are part of each CDR3. Fields, in order: clone size, J gene, D gene, V gene, CDR3 protein, CDR3 DNA. D genes are given only for firm matches. Clone size, where shown, is once, few, many, or a class for clones that have expanded.

clone size: -
J gene: TRBJ1-3
D gene: -
V gene: TRBV2
CDR3 protein: CASSLGLPSGNTIYF
CDR3 DNA: TGTGCCAGCAGCCTTGGACTGCCCTCTGGAAACACCATATATTTT

clone size: -
J gene: TRBJ2-7
D gene: -
V gene: TRBV6-5
CDR3 protein: CASSYSYSSYEQYF
CDR3 DNA: TGTGCCAGCAGTTACTCGTACAGCTCCTACGAGCAGTACTTC

clone size: once
J gene: TRBJ1-2
D gene: -
V gene: TRBV5-1
CDR3 protein: CASSLAGYGSGYTF
CDR3 DNA: TGCGCCAGCAGCTTGGCCGGTTATGGTAGCGGCTACACCTTC

clone size: -
J gene: TRBJ1-2
D gene: -
V gene: TRBV14
CDR3 protein: CASSSQFNYGYTF
CDR3 DNA: TGTGCCAGCAGCTCACAGTTTAACTATGGCTACACCTTC

clone size: -
J gene: TRBJ2-5
D gene: -
V gene: TRBV2
CDR3 protein: CASSLKETQYF
CDR3 DNA: TGTGCCAGCAGCCTTAAAGAGACCCAGTACTTC

clone size: few
J gene: TRBJ2-1
D gene: TRBD1
V gene: TRBV6-5
CDR3 protein: CASSSPGGALGNEQFF
CDR3 DNA: TGTGCCAGCAGTTCACCAGGGGGCGCATTGGGGAATGAGCAGTTCTTC

clone size: -
J gene: TRBJ1-1
D gene: TRBD1
V gene: TRBV7-8
CDR3 protein: CASSIRTGRYEAFF
CDR3 DNA: TGTGCCAGCAGCATCCGGACAGGGCGATATGAAGCTTTCTTT

clone size: -
J gene: TRBJ1-1
D gene: -
V gene: TRBV18
CDR3 protein: CASSPDSEAFF
CDR3 DNA: TGTGCCAGCTCACCAGACAGCGAAGCTTTCTTT

clone size: -
J gene: TRBJ2-4
D gene: TRBD2
V gene: TRBV12-5
CDR3 protein: CASGYIAGGGIIAKNIQYF
CDR3 DNA: TGTGCTAGTGGTTACATAGCGGGAGGGGGGATTATAGCCAAAAACATTCAGTACTTC

clone size: -
J gene: TRBJ1-2
D gene: TRBD1
V gene: TRBV20-1
CDR3 protein: CSASRPDRGGLGYTF
CDR3 DNA: TGCAGTGCTAGTAGGCCCGACAGGGGTGGATTGGGCTACACCTTC

clone size: -
J gene: TRBJ2-3
D gene: TRBD2
V gene: TRBV5-8
CDR3 protein: CASSLSGGRSTDTQYF
CDR3 DNA: TGTGCCAGCAGCCTCAGCGGGGGGCGAAGCACAGATACGCAGTATTTT

clone size: -
J gene: TRBJ1-1
D gene: -
V gene: TRBV3-1/TRBV3-2
CDR3 protein: CASSQGTANTEAFF
CDR3 DNA: TGTGCCAGCAGCCAAGGCACTGCCAACACTGAAGCTTTCTTT

clone size: few
J gene: TRBJ2-1
D gene: -
V gene: TRBV11-2
CDR3 protein: CASTWRDEGYNEQFF
CDR3 DNA: TGTGCCAGCACATGGAGGGATGAGGGGTACAATGAGCAGTTCTTC

clone size: once
J gene: TRBJ1-2
D gene: TRBD1
V gene: TRBV6-6
CDR3 protein: CASSYSTGVRNYGYTF
CDR3 DNA: TGTGCCAGCAGTTACTCGACAGGGGTGAGGAACTATGGCTACACCTTC

clone size: -
J gene: TRBJ1-2
D gene: -
V gene: TRBV20-1
CDR3 protein: CSASRGGYTF
CDR3 DNA: TGCAGTGCCAGTAGGGGGGGCTACACCTTC

clone size: -
J gene: TRBJ1-3
D gene: -
V gene: TRBV3-1/TRBV3-2
CDR3 protein: CASSQDAGNTIYF
CDR3 DNA: TGTGCCAGCAGCCAAGACGCGGGAAACACCATATATTTT

clone size: -
J gene: TRBJ1-1
D gene: -
V gene: TRBV5-6
CDR3 protein: CASSFDALLGAEAFF
CDR3 DNA: TGTGCCAGCAGCTTCGATGCCCTACTCGGGGCTGAAGCTTTCTTT

clone size: -
J gene: TRBJ1-1
D gene: -
V gene: TRBV25-1
CDR3 protein: CASSETLAAMNTEAFF
CDR3 DNA: TGTGCCAGCAGTGAGACCCTAGCGGCCATGAACACTGAAGCTTTCTTT

clone size: many
J gene: TRBJ2-2
D gene: -
V gene: TRBV7-9
CDR3 protein: CASSRDLAPAPGELFF
CDR3 DNA: TGTGCCAGCAGCCGAGACCTAGCACCTGCCCCCGGGGAGCTGTTTTTT

clone size: -
J gene: TRBJ1-3
D gene: -
V gene: TRBV13
CDR3 protein: CASSPDRGSRDSGNTIYF
CDR3 DNA: TGTGCCAGCAGCCCGGACAGAGGTTCCCGCGATTCTGGAAACACCATATATTTT

clone size: once
J gene: TRBJ1-1
D gene: -
V gene: TRBV6-2/TRBV6-3
CDR3 protein: CASSYLRNTEAFF
CDR3 DNA: TGTGCCAGCAGTTACCTAAGGAACACTGAAGCTTTCTTT

clone size: once
J gene: TRBJ1-5
D gene: TRBD1
V gene: TRBV28
CDR3 protein: CASSLVKGAINFLTQPQHF
CDR3 DNA: TGTGCCAGCAGTTTAGTAAAGGGGGCGATAAATTTTTTGACCCAGCCCCAGCATTTT

clone size: -
J gene: TRBJ2-4
D gene: -
V gene: TRBV18
CDR3 protein: CASSPLPGGAKNIQYF
CDR3 DNA: TGTGCCAGCTCACCACTCCCCGGAGGCGCCAAAAACATTCAGTACTTC

clone size: -
J gene: TRBJ2-7
D gene: -
V gene: TRBV6-5
CDR3 protein: CASDRDSYEQYF
CDR3 DNA: TGTGCCAGCGACCGCGACAGTTACGAGCAGTACTTC

clone size: -
J gene: TRBJ2-1
D gene: TRBD1
V gene: TRBV7-9
CDR3 protein: CASSSLTGSSYNEQFF
CDR3 DNA: TGTGCCAGCAGCTCACTGACAGGGAGCTCCTACAATGAGCAGTTCTTC

clone size: -
J gene: TRBJ2-1
D gene: TRBD1
V gene: TRBV11-3
CDR3 protein: CASSLVGQGHNEQFF
CDR3 DNA: TGTGCCAGCAGCTTAGTTGGACAGGGACACAATGAGCAGTTCTTC

clone size: -
J gene: TRBJ2-3
D gene: TRBD1
V gene: TRBV6-5
CDR3 protein: CASSYAGGTLGDTQYF
CDR3 DNA: TGTGCCAGCAGTTACGCAGGGGGCACTTTGGGGGATACGCAGTATTTT

clone size: few
J gene: TRBJ2-2
D gene: TRBD1
V gene: TRBV5-1
CDR3 protein: CASSLGTGYTGELFF
CDR3 DNA: TGCGCCAGCAGCTTGGGGACAGGGTACACCGGGGAGCTGTTTTTT

clone size: -
J gene: TRBJ1-2
D gene: -
V gene: TRBV12-3/TRBV12-4
CDR3 protein: CASSPGANYGYTF
CDR3 DNA: TGTGCCAGCAGTCCCGGAGCTAACTATGGCTACACCTTC

clone size: few
J gene: TRBJ2-2
D gene: -
V gene: TRBV11-2
CDR3 protein: CASSLMGEITGELFF
CDR3 DNA: TGTGCCAGCAGCTTAATGGGCGAGATCACCGGGGAGCTGTTTTTT

clone size: -
J gene: TRBJ1-6
D gene: -
V gene: TRBV3-1/TRBV3-2
CDR3 protein: CASSQEFSSYNSPLHF
CDR3 DNA: TGTGCCAGCAGCCAAGAATTTAGCTCCTATAATTCACCCCTCCACTTT

clone size: -
J gene: TRBJ1-2
D gene: TRBD1
V gene: TRBV18
CDR3 protein: CASSPPGTVGYGYTF
CDR3 DNA: TGTGCCAGCTCACCACCCGGGACAGTTGGCTATGGCTACACCTTC

clone size: -
J gene: TRBJ1-5
D gene: -
V gene: TRBV27
CDR3 protein: CASSSLSNQPQHF
CDR3 DNA: TGTGCCAGCAGTTCCCTCAGCAATCAGCCCCAGCATTTT

clone size: -
J gene: TRBJ2-7
D gene: TRBD2
V gene: TRBV4-1
CDR3 protein: CASSHGGNSYEQYF
CDR3 DNA: TGCGCCAGCAGCCACGGGGGGAACAGCTACGAGCAGTACTTC

clone size: -
J gene: TRBJ1-3
D gene: -
V gene: TRBV11-2
CDR3 protein: CASSSTQGGTGNTIYF
CDR3 DNA: TGTGCCAGCAGCAGTACACAGGGCGGAACTGGAAACACCATATATTTT

clone size: few
J gene: TRBJ1-4
D gene: -
V gene: TRBV2
CDR3 protein: CASSVTGGATNEKLFF
CDR3 DNA: TGTGCCAGCAGTGTAACAGGTGGAGCAACTAATGAAAAACTGTTTTTT

clone size: -
J gene: TRBJ1-2
D gene: TRBD1
V gene: TRBV29-1
CDR3 protein: CSVEEGQGKYGYTF
CDR3 DNA: TGCAGCGTTGAAGAGGGACAGGGGAAGTACGGCTACACCTTC

clone size: -
J gene: TRBJ2-1
D gene: -
V gene: TRBV15
CDR3 protein: CATSRDLGADEQFF
CDR3 DNA: TGTGCCACCAGCAGAGATTTGGGAGCTGATGAGCAGTTCTTC

clone size: -
J gene: TRBJ1-5
D gene: -
V gene: TRBV10-2
CDR3 protein: CASSDAGATGNQPQHF
CDR3 DNA: TGCGCCAGCAGTGATGCTGGGGCTACAGGCAATCAGCCCCAGCATTTT

clone size: once
J gene: TRBJ2-1
D gene: -
V gene: TRBV6-5
CDR3 protein: CASSYGAGNTYNEQFF
CDR3 DNA: TGTGCCAGCAGTTACGGGGCAGGGAACACCTACAATGAGCAGTTCTTC

clone size: -
J gene: TRBJ1-6
D gene: -
V gene: TRBV3-1/TRBV3-2
CDR3 protein: CASSQAPGVRGGSYNSPLHF
CDR3 DNA: TGTGCCAGCAGCCAAGCCCCCGGTGTCAGGGGCGGCTCCTATAATTCACCCCTCCACTTT

clone size: once
J gene: TRBJ2-6
D gene: TRBD1
V gene: TRBV30
CDR3 protein: CATGESFGANVLTF
CDR3 DNA: TGTGCCACAGGGGAGTCGTTTGGGGCCAACGTCCTGACTTTC

clone size: -
J gene: TRBJ1-2
D gene: -
V gene: TRBV5-1
CDR3 protein: CASSLGRDNSGYTF
CDR3 DNA: TGCGCCAGCAGCTTGGGTCGGGACAATTCTGGCTACACCTTC

clone size: -
J gene: TRBJ1-6
D gene: TRBD1
V gene: TRBV5-1
CDR3 protein: CASSFGQGFNYNSPLHF
CDR3 DNA: TGCGCCAGCAGCTTCGGACAGGGGTTCAACTATAATTCACCCCTCCACTTT

clone size: -
J gene: TRBJ2-5
D gene: TRBD2
V gene: TRBV5-6
CDR3 protein: CASSLRSSGRGQETQYF
CDR3 DNA: TGTGCCAGCAGCTTGAGGTCTAGCGGGAGGGGCCAAGAGACCCAGTACTTC

clone size: once
J gene: TRBJ1-1
D gene: -
V gene: TRBV6-5
CDR3 protein: CASSRTGRGNTEAFF
CDR3 DNA: TGTGCCAGCAGTAGAACGGGGAGAGGAAACACTGAAGCTTTCTTT

clone size: -
J gene: TRBJ2-5
D gene: TRBD1
V gene: TRBV5-4
CDR3 protein: CASSLIGQGQETQYF
CDR3 DNA: TGTGCCAGCAGCTTGATAGGACAGGGGCAAGAGACCCAGTACTTC

clone size: once
J gene: TRBJ2-2
D gene: TRBD1
V gene: TRBV28
CDR3 protein: CASRGQGSNTGELFF
CDR3 DNA: TGTGCCAGCAGGGGACAGGGATCCAACACCGGGGAGCTGTTTTTT

clone size: -
J gene: TRBJ1-2
D gene: -
V gene: TRBV6-2/TRBV6-3
CDR3 protein: CASSVGHPGVYGYTF
CDR3 DNA: TGTGCCAGCAGTGTCGGACATCCGGGGGTCTATGGCTACACCTTC

clone size: -
J gene: TRBJ2-1
D gene: -
V gene: TRBV18
CDR3 protein: CASSPPSAYNEQFF
CDR3 DNA: TGTGCCAGCTCACCACCGTCGGCCTACAATGAGCAGTTCTTC

clone size: -
J gene: TRBJ2-7
D gene: -
V gene: TRBV6-2/TRBV6-3
CDR3 protein: CASSYPRGQASYEQYF
CDR3 DNA: TGTGCCAGCAGTTACCCACGTGGGCAGGCCTCCTACGAGCAGTACTTC

clone size: -
J gene: TRBJ2-7
D gene: -
V gene: TRBV12-3/TRBV12-4
CDR3 protein: CASSLEAGYEQYF
CDR3 DNA: TGTGCCAGCAGTTTAGAGGCAGGGTACGAGCAGTACTTC

clone size: -
J gene: TRBJ2-3
D gene: TRBD2
V gene: TRBV12-5
CDR3 protein: CASGLVLRLAGIGDTQYF
CDR3 DNA: TGTGCTAGTGGTTTGGTACTTCGACTAGCGGGCATAGGAGATACGCAGTATTTT

clone size: -
J gene: TRBJ2-1
D gene: TRBD2
V gene: TRBV6-5
CDR3 protein: CASSYLGLAGHNEQFF
CDR3 DNA: TGTGCCAGCAGTTACCTGGGACTAGCGGGGCACAATGAGCAGTTCTTC

clone size: -
J gene: TRBJ2-1
D gene: -
V gene: TRBV5-4
CDR3 protein: CASSSVERDNEQFF
CDR3 DNA: TGTGCCAGCAGCTCCGTGGAGCGGGACAATGAGCAGTTCTTC